This passage covers 3 T cell receptor beta chains from one sample sequenced in a study of blood T cell repertoires in COVID-19. Sequencing used immunoSEQ multiplex PCR; TCRdb keeps in-frame clones, though not all of them. The sample includes fewer than 350,000 clones, around 87% seen only once; the top ten take approximately 7.8%. The sample comprised peripheral blood. The receptors were gathered from a woman aged 45-60 years who had recovered from COVID-19.

The chain combines TRBV18 with TRBJ2-7, with 9 nucleotides matching TRBD1. In germline, CDR1 is KGHSH, CDR2 LQKENI. V trimming: 6 bases; J trimming: 2 bases; junction bases outside the gene matches: 11. CDR3 length: 16 residues. CDR3 nucleotides: TGTGCCAGCTCTCGGGCCGGACAGGGGTTCACCTACGAGCAGTACTTC. Its protein product is CASSRAGQGFTYEQYF.

The genes are TRBV11-2 and TRBJ2-7, with D unresolved. The germline V and J ends were trimmed by 4 bases and 3 bases, with 4 bases remaining between them. Germline values: CDR1 SGHAT, CDR2 FQNNGV. The CDR3 extends over 11 amino acids. CDR3 in DNA: TGTGCCAGCAGCTACAGCTACGAGCAGTACTTC. It encodes CASSYSYEQYF.

The rearrangement links TRBV7-2 to TRBJ2-4; 10 bases align to TRBD2. The CDR3 has 15 residues. Germline lookup yields CDR1 SGHTA and CDR2 FQGNSA. Trimming took 3 bases from V and 8 from J; bases not matched to a gene: 7. This chain's CDR3 is CASSFWEREGYIQYF. The CDR3 DNA reads TGTGCCAGCAGCTTTTGGGAGCGGGAGGGGTACATTCAGTACTTC.